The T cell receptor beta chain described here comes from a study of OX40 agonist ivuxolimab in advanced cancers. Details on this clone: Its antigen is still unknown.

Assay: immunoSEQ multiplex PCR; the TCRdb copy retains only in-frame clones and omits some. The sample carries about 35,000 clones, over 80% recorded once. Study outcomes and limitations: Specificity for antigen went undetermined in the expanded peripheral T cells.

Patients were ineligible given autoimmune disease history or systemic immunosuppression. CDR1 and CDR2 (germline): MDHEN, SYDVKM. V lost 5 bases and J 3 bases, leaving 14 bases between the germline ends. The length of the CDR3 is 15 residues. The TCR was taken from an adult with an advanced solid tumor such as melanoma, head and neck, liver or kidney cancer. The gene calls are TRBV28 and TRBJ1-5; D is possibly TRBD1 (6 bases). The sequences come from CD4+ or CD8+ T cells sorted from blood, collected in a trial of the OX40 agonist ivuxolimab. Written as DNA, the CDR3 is TGTGCCAGCAGTACCCGTGGGGGGCCCAATCAGCCCCAGCATTTT. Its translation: CASSTRGGPNQPQHF.